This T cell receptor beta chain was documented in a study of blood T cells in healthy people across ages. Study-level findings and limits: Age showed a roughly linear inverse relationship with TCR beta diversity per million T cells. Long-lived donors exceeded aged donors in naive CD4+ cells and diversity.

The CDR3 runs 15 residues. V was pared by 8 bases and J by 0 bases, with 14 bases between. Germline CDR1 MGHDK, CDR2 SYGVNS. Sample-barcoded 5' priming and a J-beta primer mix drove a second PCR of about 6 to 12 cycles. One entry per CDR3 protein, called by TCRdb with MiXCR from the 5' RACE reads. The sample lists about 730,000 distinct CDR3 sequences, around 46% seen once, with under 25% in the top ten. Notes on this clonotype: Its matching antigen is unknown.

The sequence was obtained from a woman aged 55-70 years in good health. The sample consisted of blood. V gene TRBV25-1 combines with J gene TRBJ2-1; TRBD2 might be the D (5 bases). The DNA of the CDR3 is TGTGCCAGCGGCCACATTAGCGACTCCTACAATGAGCAGTTCTTC. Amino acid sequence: CASGHISDSYNEQFF.